A single sample is the source of the 32 T cell receptor beta chains below, sequenced in a study of tissue T cells after allogeneic stem cell transplantation. Time point reported: mouse harvest day 14 after allogeneic transplant. Each mouse received 10^7 T-cell-depleted marrow cells plus 10^6 splenic CD5+ T cells by tail vein. Repertoires were generated with immunoSEQ multiplex PCR, while TCRdb's copy carries only in-frame clones and drops some. The sample includes 5,000 to 7,500 clones, 40% to 60% of them seen just once. The sequenced material came from gut tissue. All receptors derive from a female BALB/c mouse given C57BL/6 T cells with graft-versus-host disease after an allogeneic hematopoietic cell transplant.

This clone was seen a few times. All gene names here are mouse names. The missing CDR3 end, 1 residue past where the read stops, is filled in from the germline J gene. J is TRBJ2-7 and V is TRBV19, with D uncertain. The germline V gene encodes CDR1 FNHDT and CDR2 SITEND (reference sequence). The CDR3 spans 12 residues. Trimming cost V 2 bases and J 3 bases, with 6 bases left between them. CDR3 sequence: CASSMNIYEQYF. The sequenced part of the CDR3 DNA is TGTGCCAGCAGTATGAACATCTATGAACAGTAC.

Concerning this clone itself: Gene and germline names: mouse. The CDR3 is cut off 1 residue early in the read; its end comes from the germline J gene. The chain combines TRBV12-2 with TRBJ1-3, with a possible D match to TRBD1 (5 bases). Germline values: CDR1 SGHLS, CDR2 HYDKME. There are 15 residues in the CDR3. Trimming cost V 5 bases and J 2 bases, with 15 bases left between them. The CDR3 protein is CASFRQKPAGNTLYF. CDR3 bases read: TGTGCCAGCTTCCGACAGAAACCGGCTGGAAATACGCTCTAT.

This clone was seen only a few times. Gene names denote mouse genes. The read ends 1 residue shy of where the CDR3 ends; the end is completed using the germline J gene. The chain has TRBV26 and TRBJ2-4; D gene unclear. CDR3 length: 14 amino acids. Between the trimmed V and J ends, which lost 4 bases and 0 bases, there was a span of 8 bases. Germline loops: CDR1 KGHPV, CDR2 FQNQEV (reference sequence). CDR3 DNA, as far as it was read: TGTGCCAGCAGTCCCGCGGGGAGTCAAAACACCTTGTAC. Protein: CASSPAGSQNTLY. The entire CDR3 is CASSPAGSQNTLYF.

Concerning this clone itself: Genes here carry mouse names. The CDR3 goes on 1 residue after the read ends, and that part is filled in from the germline J gene. The chain employs TRBV26 and TRBJ2-5, with 11 bases aligning to TRBD2. Germline CDR1 is KGHPV and CDR2 is FQNQEV (reference sequence). J gave up 3 bases and V 4 bases, and 0 bases lay outside the gene matches. CDR3 length equals 14 residues. Here the CDR3 reads CASSRLGGQDTQYF. The sequenced part of the CDR3 DNA is TGTGCCAGCAGTCGACTGGGGGGGCAAGACACCCAGTAC.

As for this clone: The gene names here belong to mouse. From the germline J gene comes the end of the CDR3, since the read stops 1 residue before it. This rearrangement joins TRBV4 to TRBJ2-7; 8 bases match TRBD2. Unmatched junction bases numbered 3, after V lost 4 bases and J lost 4 bases. This CDR3 is built from 13 residues. CDR1 is LGHDT, CDR2 YNNKQL, per germline (reference sequence). The chain's CDR3 is CASSLNWGYEQYF. The covered CDR3 bases are TGTGCCAGCAGCTTAAACTGGGGGTATGAACAGTAC.

Worth noting for this clone: The genes are named according to mouse. The observed sequence ends 1 residue before the CDR3 terminus, with the missing tail filled in from the germline J gene. J is TRBJ2-2 and V is TRBV26, with 10 positions matching TRBD2. This CDR3 region has 15 residues. The germline gives CDR1 KGHPV, CDR2 FQNQEV (reference sequence). V dropped 6 bases and J dropped 2; count of bases not matched to a gene: 3. The CDR3 sequence: CASRLGGWNTGQLYF. CDR3 DNA (partial): TGTGCCAGCAGACTGGGGGGGTGGAACACCGGGCAGCTCTAC. The entire variable domain, with the rest obtained from reference TRBV26 and TRBJ2-2, is as follows: NSKVIQTPRYLVKGQGQKAKMRCIPEKGHPVVFWYQQNKNNEFKFLINFQNQEVLQQIDMTEKRFSAECPSNSPCSLEIQSSEAGDSALYLCASRLGGWNTGQLYFGEGSKLTVL.

In regard to this clone: Here the gene names and germline are mouse. The read halts 1 residue ahead of the CDR3 end, with the missing end drawn from the germline J gene. The chain joins TRBV12-1 to TRBJ2-5, with 7 nucleotides matching TRBD1. The CDR3 covers 13 residues. Looked up from germline, CDR1 is SGHSN and CDR2 is HYEKVE. The junction had 2 bases not matched to a gene; V was cut back by 4 bases and J by 2 bases. The part of the CDR3 DNA that was read is TGTGCCAGCTCATGGGACAGCCAAGACACCCAGTAC. Its protein is CASSWDSQDTQY. Given in full, the CDR3 is CASSWDSQDTQYF.

This clone is large by share. Mouse germline and gene names are used. Coverage ceases 1 residue before the CDR3 finishes, and the germline J gene fills in the end. This chain joins TRBV20 and TRBJ1-2; TRBD1 agrees at 9 bases. The CDR3 contains 15 residues. Germline CDR1 GFQATS, CDR2 STVNSAI. V lost 2 bases to trimming and J lost 0 bases; unmatched junction nucleotides: 4. This chain's CDR3 is CGARSRDRANSDYTF. The sequenced part of the CDR3 DNA is TGTGGTGCTAGGTCCCGGGACAGGGCAAACTCCGACTACACC.

This clone appeared once. Germline and genes here are mouse. Read data end 1 residue before the CDR3 end; the end is taken from the germline J gene. The chain is built from TRBV3 and TRBJ2-5; D may be TRBD2 (6 bases). Germline CDR1 reads SNHLY; CDR2 reads FYNGKV (reference sequence). Trimming left V 1 base short and J 0 bases short, with 8 bases between. CDR3 length: 15 amino acids. Here the CDR3 reads CASSLGWGNQDTQYF. The covered CDR3 bases are TGTGCCAGCAGCTTAGGATGGGGGAACCAAGACACCCAGTAC.

This clone was seen a few times. All gene names here are mouse names. The read gets to within 1 residue of the CDR3 end, and the germline J gene fills in the rest. The genes are TRBV12-1 and TRBJ1-1; tentatively, D is TRBD1 (6 bases). V gave up 4 bases and J gave up 4 bases, with 9 bases separating them. The CDR3 extends over 12 amino acids. Germline V lookup: CDR1 SGHSN, CDR2 HYEKVE. CDR3 sequence reads: CASSLQGTEVFF. CDR3 DNA (partial): TGTGCCAGCTCCCTACAGGGCACAGAAGTCTTC.

To note about this clone: Germline and genes: mouse. The observed sequence ends 1 residue before the CDR3 terminus, with the missing tail filled in from the germline J gene. The chain employs TRBV26 and TRBJ1-1; D is undetermined. The CDR3 has 13 residues. CDR1 and CDR2 from the germline V gene are KGHPV and FQNQEV (reference sequence). Trimming pared 2 bases from V and 0 bases from J, leaving 4 bases between. The part of the CDR3 DNA that was read is TGTGCCAGCAGTCTGGGAGAGAACACAGAAGTCTTC. Translation: CASSLGENTEVF. The complete CDR3 reads CASSLGENTEVFF.

This clone was seen only once. Gene names denote mouse genes. CDR3 loop: CASSRGGNSDYTF. CDR3 DNA (partial): TGTGCCAGCAGCCGGGGAGGGAACTCCGACTACACC. The V call is TRBV3, the J call TRBJ1-2; the D is unclear. The CDR3 end falls 1 residue outside the read, so it is completed with the germline J gene. The V and J ends lost 5 bases and 2 bases respectively, with 9 bases between them. CDR1 and CDR2 from the germline V gene are SNHLY and FYNGKV (reference sequence). The CDR3 length is 13 residues.

The table lists this clone with a few counts. Gene labels here are mouse ones. The read falls 1 residue short of the CDR3 end, and the missing part is taken from the germline J gene. The genes are TRBV26 and TRBJ2-5, with D possibly matching TRBD2 (7 bases). Germline lookup yields CDR1 KGHPV and CDR2 FQNQEV (reference sequence). V was pared by 6 bases and J by 6 bases, with 13 bases between. There are 13 residues in the CDR3. The CDR3 loop reads CASSRGARDTQYF. The CDR3 DNA, read in part, is TGTGCCAGCAGCCGGGGGGCGCGTGACACCCAGTAC.

Points on this clone: Germline and genes: mouse. The CDR3 is CASSPDWGGDAETLYF. CDR3 bases read: TGTGCCAGCTCCCCGGACTGGGGGGGCGATGCAGAAACGCTGTAT. The V gene is TRBV12-1, the J gene TRBJ2-3; 13 bases agree with TRBD2. The read finishes 1 residue shy of the CDR3 end, and the germline J gene is used to complete it. CDR3 size: 16 residues. Germline trimming cut 4 bases from V and 2 bases from J; bases unmatched to any gene: 5. The germline V gene has CDR1 SGHSN and CDR2 HYEKVE.

Note on this clone: Gene names denote mouse genes. The sequence runs out 1 residue before the end of the CDR3; the remainder is reconstructed from the germline J gene. This chain uses TRBV26 with TRBJ2-4; D gene uncertain. The V gene lost 6 bases and the J gene lost 0 bases, with 10 bases spanning the gap. This CDR3 has 14 amino acids. Germline values: CDR1 KGHPV, CDR2 FQNQEV (reference sequence). CDR3 sequence reads: CASSPTGSQNTLYF. The CDR3 DNA, read in part, is TGTGCCAGCAGCCCGACGGGGAGTCAAAACACCTTGTAC.

In this sample, this clone turned up a few times. The genes and germline here are from mouse. The read terminates 1 residue before the CDR3 end, so the remaining end is supplied by the germline J gene. The chain combines TRBV1 with TRBJ1-6; weak D call: TRBD1 (5 bases). TRBJ1-6 is an open reading frame, and its role is uncertain. V shed 0 bases and J shed 7 bases, with 10 bases lying between them. Germline values: CDR1 NSQYPW, CDR2 LRSPGD (reference sequence). The CDR3 is made up of 15 amino acids. The sequenced part of the CDR3 DNA is TGCACCTGCAGTGCAGATCGGGGCGGGAATTCGCCCCTCTAC. It specifies CTCSADRGGNSPLY. The whole CDR3 protein reads CTCSADRGGNSPLYF.

Details on this clone: Here the gene names and germline are mouse. The CDR3 end is not reached by the read, which stops 1 residue before it; the germline J gene fills it in. This rearrangement joins TRBV26 to TRBJ1-6; 7 positions agree with TRBD1. TRBJ1-6 belongs to the ORF category, with a function that is uncertain. The CDR3 totals 14 residues. Germline values: CDR1 KGHPV, CDR2 FQNQEV (reference sequence). V lost 3 bases to trimming and J lost 6 bases; unmatched junction nucleotides: 2. The CDR3 spells CASSLGTVNSPLYF. The sequenced part of the CDR3 DNA is TGTGCCAGCAGTCTAGGGACAGTTAATTCGCCCCTCTAC.

This clone was seen only a few times. Gene names are mouse gene names. The read ends 1 residue shy of where the CDR3 ends; the end is completed using the germline J gene. This chain joins TRBV26 and TRBJ2-5; 7 bases fit TRBD2. The length of the CDR3 is 12 residues. Germline V CDR1 and CDR2: KGHPV, FQNQEV (reference sequence). With 5 bases clipped from V and 5 bases from J, the junction kept 1 base outside the gene matches. Here the CDR3 reads CASSSGGDTQYF. CDR3 DNA, as far as it was read: TGTGCCAGCAGTTCTGGGGGAGACACCCAGTAC.

Worth noting for this clone: Gene names and germline match the mouse. Read data end 1 residue before the CDR3 end; the end is taken from the germline J gene. V is TRBV12-2 and J is TRBJ1-4, with no clear D. Germline V CDR1 and CDR2: SGHLS, HYDKME. The V gene lost 4 bases and the J gene lost 6 bases, with 11 bases spanning the gap. The CDR3 loop spans 13 amino acids. The chain's CDR3 is CASSPFSDERLFF. The part of the CDR3 DNA that was read is TGTGCCAGCTCCCCATTTTCGGACGAAAGATTATTT.

Regarding this clone: Gene names are mouse gene names. The read stops 1 residue short of the end of the CDR3; the missing end is completed from the germline J gene. The chain has TRBV26 and TRBJ1-3, with D possibly matching TRBD1 (6 bases). With 4 bases removed from V and 0 bases from J, the gap between germline ends came to 10 bases. CDR1 is KGHPV, CDR2 FQNQEV, per germline (reference sequence). This CDR3 spans 15 amino acids. CDR3 protein: CASSPGHFSGNTLYF. The DNA read from the CDR3 is TGTGCCAGCAGTCCGGGACACTTTTCTGGAAATACGCTCTAT. The complete variable domain, with remaining parts taken from reference TRBV26 and TRBJ1-3, reads NSKVIQTPRYLVKGQGQKAKMRCIPEKGHPVVFWYQQNKNNEFKFLINFQNQEVLQQIDMTEKRFSAECPSNSPCSLEIQSSEAGDSALYLCASSPGHFSGNTLYFGEGSRLIVV.

Concerning this clone itself: The gene names here belong to mouse. The CDR3 end falls 1 residue outside the read, so it is completed with the germline J gene. V is TRBV29 and J is TRBJ1-1; the match to TRBD1 covers 8 bases. Trimming took 6 bases from V and 4 from J; bases not matched to a gene: 7. The germline CDR1 and CDR2 sequences are MSHET and SYDVDS. The CDR3 contains 14 residues. The sequenced part of the CDR3 DNA is TGTGCTAGCAGCGCCGGGACAGGACTCACAGAAGTCTTC. It is translated as CASSAGTGLTEVF. The entire CDR3 sequence reads CASSAGTGLTEVFF.

This clone came up a few times. Mouse names are used for the genes. The CDR3 end lies 1 residue beyond the end of the read and is filled in from the germline J gene. The chain recombines TRBV26 with TRBJ1-3; D uncertain. This CDR3 is 14 amino acids long. Looked up from germline, CDR1 is KGHPV and CDR2 is FQNQEV (reference sequence). V was pared by 0 bases and J by 0 bases, with 3 bases between. The sequenced part of the CDR3 DNA is TGTGCCAGCAGTCTGTCGGTTTCTGGAAATACGCTCTAT. Protein: CASSLSVSGNTLY. The CDR3 in its entirety is CASSLSVSGNTLYF.

Comment on this clone: Gene names are mouse gene names. The read ends 1 residue shy of where the CDR3 ends; the end is completed using the germline J gene. The chain uses TRBV24 and TRBJ2-7, with unresolved D. The CDR3 sequence is 14 residues long. Germline-derived CDR1 and CDR2 are KGHTA and FRNEEI. With 1 base removed from V and 1 base from J, the gap between germline ends came to 8 bases. The sequenced CDR3 bases are TGTGCCAGCAGTCTGTCGGGAGGGTCCTATGAACAGTAC. It specifies CASSLSGGSYEQY. The complete CDR3 reads CASSLSGGSYEQYF.

As for this clone: All gene names here are mouse names. The sequence runs out 1 residue before the end of the CDR3; the remainder is reconstructed from the germline J gene. The chain uses TRBV26 and TRBJ2-4; D is tentatively TRBD1 or TRBD2 (6 bases each). V lost 4 bases and J 7 bases, leaving 12 bases between the germline ends. The CDR3 has 13 amino acids. CDR1 KGHPV and CDR2 FQNQEV come from the germline V gene (reference sequence). The covered CDR3 bases are TGTGCCAGCAGTCATGGGGGACAATACACCTTGTAC. Translated, it gives CASSHGGQYTLY. In full, the CDR3 reads CASSHGGQYTLYF. The full variable domain, rest sourced from reference TRBV26 and TRBJ2-4, is NSKVIQTPRYLVKGQGQKAKMRCIPEKGHPVVFWYQQNKNNEFKFLINFQNQEVLQQIDMTEKRFSAECPSNSPCSLEIQSSEAGDSALYLCASSHGGQYTLYFGAGTRLSVL.

A few counts support this clone. Gene and germline names: mouse. Read data end 1 residue before the CDR3 end; the end is taken from the germline J gene. The chain links TRBV3 to TRBJ2-3; D not resolved. The V gene's germline CDR1 is SNHLY and CDR2 FYNGKV (reference sequence). The CDR3 is 14 residues long. The V and J ends lost 4 bases and 1 base respectively, with 9 bases between them. CDR3 DNA (partial): TGTGCCAGCAGCTCCCCTCTAGGTGCAGAAACGCTGTAT. This codes for CASSSPLGAETLY. The whole CDR3 is CASSSPLGAETLYF.

Points on this clone: Mouse germline and gene names are used. The read falls 1 residue short of the CDR3 end, and the missing part is taken from the germline J gene. J is TRBJ2-1 and V is TRBV26; 11 bases agree with TRBD2. The CDR3 sequence is 15 residues long. Germline loops: CDR1 KGHPV, CDR2 FQNQEV (reference sequence). V lost 2 bases to trimming and J lost 4 bases; unmatched junction nucleotides: 1. The CDR3 loop reads CASSLRDWGYAEQFF. The covered CDR3 bases are TGTGCCAGCAGTCTGAGGGACTGGGGGTATGCTGAGCAGTTC. Full variable domain (outside the CDR3, taken from reference TRBV26 and TRBJ2-1): NSKVIQTPRYLVKGQGQKAKMRCIPEKGHPVVFWYQQNKNNEFKFLINFQNQEVLQQIDMTEKRFSAECPSNSPCSLEIQSSEAGDSALYLCASSLRDWGYAEQFFGPGTRLTVL.

On this clone itself: The gene symbols are mouse symbols. The read gets to within 1 residue of the CDR3 end, and the germline J gene fills in the rest. This chain links TRBV26 with TRBJ1-1, with TRBD1 as a possible D gene (6 bases). This CDR3 comprises 14 residues. Deletions cut 0 bases from V and 1 base from J, with 6 bases between. The V gene's germline CDR1 is KGHPV and CDR2 FQNQEV (reference sequence). CDR3 bases read: TGTGCCAGCAGTCTGTCAGGGGGAAACACAGAAGTCTTC. Translation gives CASSLSGGNTEVF. The full CDR3 reads CASSLSGGNTEVFF.

Concerning this clone: The listed genes are named as in mouse. The observed sequence ends 1 residue before the CDR3 terminus, with the missing tail filled in from the germline J gene. This rearrangement joins TRBV3 to TRBJ2-7; 11 bases are shared with TRBD2. The CDR3 runs 14 residues. CDR1 and CDR2 from the germline V gene are SNHLY and FYNGKV (reference sequence). Unmatched junction bases numbered 4, after V lost 5 bases and J lost 4 bases. The CDR3 loop reads CASSPRDWGYEQYF. The sequenced CDR3 bases are TGTGCCAGCAGCCCCCGGGACTGGGGGTATGAACAGTAC.

Of note for this clone: Mouse gene names and germline throughout. The covered CDR3 bases are TGTGCCAGCTCTCTCCTGGGTCAAAACACCTTGTAC. Protein: CASSLLGQNTLY. The CDR3 as a whole reads CASSLLGQNTLYF. This sequence joins TRBV12-1 and TRBJ2-4, with D unclear. The DNA ends 1 residue before the CDR3 does, and the rest of the CDR3 is filled in from the germline J gene. CDR1 and CDR2 from the germline V gene are SGHSN and HYEKVE. Trimming shortened V by 0 bases and J by 1 base, and 4 bases separated the two germline ends. The CDR3 extends over 13 amino acids.

A single count supports this clone. Mouse gene names apply. The read ends 1 residue shy of where the CDR3 ends; the end is completed using the germline J gene. The rearrangement uses TRBV12-1 and TRBJ1-4; TRBD1 matches 8 bases. The CDR3 contains 15 residues. CDR1 is SGHSN, CDR2 HYEKVE, per germline. The trim removed 4 bases at V and 0 bases at J, leaving 3 bases unmatched. The CDR3 protein is CASSRQGFSNERLFF. The covered CDR3 bases are TGTGCCAGCTCCCGACAGGGGTTTTCCAACGAAAGATTATTT. Full variable domain (remainder filled in from reference TRBV12-1 and TRBJ1-4): DSGVVQSPRHIIKEKGGRSVLTCIPISGHSNVVWYQQTLGKELKFLIQHYEKVERDKGFLPSRFSVQQFDDYHSEMNMSALELEDSAMYFCASSRQGFSNERLFFGHGTKLSVL.

Remarks on this clone: Gene names are the mouse ones. CDR3 amino acids: CASGGQNSGNTLYF. The covered CDR3 bases are TGTGCCAGCGGGGGACAAAATTCTGGAAATACGCTCTAT. The chain couples TRBV13-2 to TRBJ1-3; D possibly corresponds to TRBD1 (6 bases). With the read ending 1 residue before the CDR3 end, the germline J gene is used to fill in that end. V was pared by 5 bases and J by 0 bases, with 9 bases between. The germline V gene has CDR1 NNHNN and CDR2 SYGAGS (reference sequence). The CDR3 runs to 14 residues.

Note on this clone: Mouse names are used for the genes. The read finishes 1 residue shy of the CDR3 end, and the germline J gene is used to complete it. V and J are TRBV12-1 and TRBJ2-5; 10 bases agree with TRBD1. J gave up 6 bases and V 2 bases, and 7 bases lay outside the gene matches. The CDR3 is 15 amino acids. Germline CDR1 is SGHSN and CDR2 is HYEKVE. The part of the CDR3 DNA that was read is TGTGCCAGCTCTCCCGGACAGGGGGGGAAGGACACCCAGTAC. Protein product: CASSPGQGGKDTQY. The full CDR3 is CASSPGQGGKDTQYF.